These T cell receptor beta chains were read from a single sample in a study of T cell responses to AZD1222 COVID-19 vaccine. Assay used: immunoSEQ multiplex PCR; TCRdb lists only in-frame clones, some missing. The sample carries under 200,000 clones, approximately 92% recorded once. The sample in question was peripheral blood, obtained on day 0 of AZD1222 vaccination. These receptor sequences come from an adult in good health. Both conserved end residues are part of each CDR3. The listing skips clone size in some rows; elsewhere it reads once, few, many or a size class.

TRBV18	NA	TRBJ1-1	CASSALRVTPNTEAFF
TRBV3-1/TRBV3-2	NA	TRBJ1-2	CASSQEFGQGSSGYTF
TRBV27	NA	TRBJ2-7	CASSLSQALTYEQYF
TRBV30	NA	TRBJ2-7	CAWSVDRSSYEQYF
TRBV25-1	once	TRBJ1-2	CASTGQGNGYTF
TRBV21-1	NA	TRBJ2-7	CATGDYEQYF
TRBV4-1	NA	TRBJ1-2	CASSQVGPESGYTF
TRBV20-1	NA	TRBJ2-7	CSASAAKGGPLEQYF
TRBV16	NA	TRBJ1-5	CASSQGLESNQPQHF
TRBV5-5	NA	TRBJ2-6	CASSLPGAGANVLTF
TRBV2	NA	TRBJ2-3	CASTAGGFTDTQYF
TRBV27	NA	TRBJ2-5	CASSPRQQGYQETQYF
TRBV19	NA	TRBJ1-6	CASSIWSGNSPLHF
TRBV2	NA	TRBJ1-4	CASRLQGIGEKLFF
TRBV6-6	NA	TRBJ1-2	CASRPPNQDRGGGYTF
TRBV7-7	NA	TRBJ2-5	CASSSMRGGQETQYF
TRBV2	NA	TRBJ2-1	CASSEISNNEQFF